This T cell receptor (beta chain) was obtained from a study of cytomegalovirus exposure and HLA in healthy donors. As for this clone: Antigen specificity is unknown.

This CDR3 region has 13 residues. Germline trimming cut 10 bases from V and 1 base from J; bases unmatched to any gene: 7. Germline values: CDR1 MDHEN, CDR2 SYDVKM. Findings of the study overall: Associated with HLA alleles at 0.05 false discovery rate in a later analysis were fewer than 20,000 TCR beta sequences.

With 60 Vbeta and 13 Jbeta primers, the PCR was carried out. Here immunoSEQ multiplex PCR was the method, and the copy in TCRdb shows in-frame clones only, minus some. The table lists 95,000 to 150,000 clones, around 74% of them singletons, with over 25% in the top ten. The TCR was taken from a man between 60 and 70 years old in good health and CMV-seropositive. This rearrangement joins TRBV28 to TRBJ2-7; TRBD1 matches 7 bases. Sample: PBMCs. CDR3 nucleotides: TGTGCCATCCTCGCGACAGGGTCCTACGAGCAGTACTTC. This translates into CAILATGSYEQYF. The variable domain in full, with the rest retrieved from reference TRBV28 and TRBJ2-7, is DVKVTQSSRYLVKRTGEKVFLECVQDMDHENMFWYRQDPGLGLRLIYFSYDVKMKEKGDIPEGYSVSREKKERFSLILESASTNQTSMYLCAILATGSYEQYFGPGTRLTVT.